This TCR beta chain originates from a study of T cell responses to AZD1222 COVID-19 vaccine. Germline values: CDR1 MGHRA, CDR2 YSYEKL. V lost 0 bases and J lost 1, with 21 bases in between. CDR3 length: 19 residues. Here immunoSEQ multiplex PCR was the method, and the copy in TCRdb shows in-frame clones only, minus some. The repertoire has about 100,000 clones, 87% of them found once; the top ten carry approximately 10%. The source material was peripheral blood, sampled 28 days after the second AZD1222 dose. This clonotype was sampled from an adult who received the AZD1222 COVID-19 vaccine. J is TRBJ1-1 and V is TRBV4-1; possible D gene TRBD1, 6 bases. CDR3 nucleotides: TGCGCCAGCAGCCAAGATTGGTGGTCCCGGGACACCTCGAACACTGAAGCTTTCTTT. Translating gives CASSQDWWSRDTSNTEAFF.